Following are 30 T cell receptor beta chains from one sample sequenced in a study of blood T cell repertoires in COVID-19. Sequencing used immunoSEQ multiplex PCR; TCRdb keeps in-frame clones, though not all of them. Of under 120,000 clones listed, around 79% are singletons. The sample comprised peripheral blood. These receptors were collected from a man between 65 and 85 years old with active or convalescent COVID-19.

The rearrangement joins TRBV19 to TRBJ2-2; 10 bases map to TRBD2. J gave up 3 bases and V 2 bases, and 6 bases lay outside the gene matches. This CDR3 is 17 amino acids long. Germline CDR1 is LNHDA and CDR2 is SQIVND (reference sequence). CDR3 loop: CASSIQGLAGDTGELFF. The CDR3 bases are TGTGCCAGTAGTATACAGGGGCTAGCGGGAGACACCGGGGAGCTGTTTTTT.

The V call is TRBV5-5, the J call TRBJ1-4, with D unclear. The germline CDR1 and CDR2 sequences are SGHKS and YYEKEE (reference sequence). Trimming stripped 0 bases from V and 4 bases from J, with 13 bases between. The CDR3 runs to 16 residues. This chain's CDR3 is CASSLGPGSLNEKLFF. CDR3 coding DNA: TGTGCCAGCAGCTTGGGGCCAGGCAGTCTTAATGAAAAACTGTTTTTT.

The rearrangement links TRBV4-1 to TRBJ2-5, with TRBD2 matching 11 bases. Per the germline V gene, CDR1 is MGHRA and CDR2 is YSYEKL. CDR3 length equals 19 residues. Trimming at V came to 0 bases and at J to 4 bases, leaving 13 bases not matched to a gene. The CDR3 loop reads CASSQEEATSGSRSETQYF. The CDR3, as DNA: TGCGCCAGCAGCCAAGAGGAGGCTACTAGCGGGAGTAGGTCAGAGACCCAGTACTTC.

The rearrangement joins TRBV27 to TRBJ2-3; 9 nucleotides align to TRBD2. The trim removed 9 bases at V and 1 base at J, leaving 8 bases unmatched. Germline V gives CDR1 MNHEY, CDR2 SMNVEV (reference sequence). CDR3 length equals 15 residues. CDR3 nucleotides: TGTGCCAGTAGTAGCGGGAGTTACGGCACAGATACGCAGTATTTT. This encodes CASSSGSYGTDTQYF.

This sequence joins TRBV7-2 and TRBJ1-2; 10 nucleotides match TRBD1. CDR3 length: 15 amino acids. Germline values: CDR1 SGHTA, CDR2 FQGNSA. Unmatched junction bases numbered 7, after V lost 5 bases and J lost 4 bases. DNA of the CDR3: TGTGCCAGCAGCGCCCGGGACAGGGGTATCTATGGCTACACCTTC. It is translated as CASSARDRGIYGYTF. Full variable domain (outside the CDR3, taken from reference TRBV7-2 and TRBJ1-2): GAGVSQSPSNKVTEKGKDVELRCDPISGHTALYWYRQSLGQGLEFLIYFQGNSAPDKSGLPSDRFSAERTGGSVSTLTIQRTQQEDSAVYLCASSARDRGIYGYTFGSGTRLTVV.

V usage is TRBV4-2 and J usage is TRBJ1-2; possibly TRBD1 for D (6 bases). V lost 1 base and J lost 6, with 15 bases in between. The CDR3 has 15 amino acids. Germline assignment: CDR1 LGHNA and CDR2 YNFKEQ. Here the CDR3 DNA reads TGTGCCAGCAGCCAAGGAGCACAGGGTCAGGATGGCTACACCTTC. Its translation: CASSQGAQGQDGYTF.

This clone was detected a few times. The chain recombines TRBV6-5 with TRBJ1-5; maybe TRBD1 (6 bases). The CDR3 length is 15 residues. The V end was cut by 0 bases, the J end by 4 bases, with 10 bases between. In germline, CDR1 is MNHEY, CDR2 SVGAGI. The CDR3 coding sequence is TGTGCCAGCAGTTACTCGGCGACAGGTAATCAGCCCCAGCATTTT. Protein product: CASSYSATGNQPQHF.

This clone was recorded only once. The chain joins TRBV6-5 to TRBJ2-1; 11 nucleotides match TRBD1. V lost 7 bases, J lost 7 bases, and 9 bases stayed unmatched. This CDR3 has 15 residues. Germline CDR1 MNHEY, CDR2 SVGAGI. The CDR3 loop is CASIGQGAQGNEQFF. The DNA of the CDR3 is TGTGCCAGCATCGGACAGGGGGCGCAAGGGAATGAGCAGTTCTTC.

This chain links TRBV7-9 with TRBJ2-2; 8 bases line up with TRBD1. Germline V lookup: CDR1 SEHNR, CDR2 FQNEAQ (reference sequence). The CDR3 contains 16 residues. Trimming cost V 5 bases and J 0 bases; bases outside gene matches: 5. This chain's CDR3 is CASSRQGPSNTGELFF. DNA for the CDR3: TGTGCCAGCAGCCGACAGGGGCCCTCGAACACCGGGGAGCTGTTTTTT.

This chain connects TRBV3-1 (or the pseudogene TRBV3-2) to TRBJ2-6, with D hard to call. V shed 2 bases and J shed 3 bases, with 5 bases lying between them. The germline V gene encodes CDR1 LGHDT and CDR2 YNNKEL (reference sequence). The CDR3 spans 14 residues. CDR3 DNA: TGTGCCAGCAGCCAATCGGGTGGGGCCAACGTCCTGACTTTC. As protein: CASSQSGGANVLTF.

This clone occurred a few times. This sequence joins TRBV29-1 and TRBJ2-7, with 8 bases aligning to TRBD2. Germline V CDR1 and CDR2: SQVTM, ANQGSEA. The V gene end was trimmed by 5 bases and the J gene end by 3 bases; junction bases not matched to a gene: 24. This CDR3 contains 19 residues. The CDR3 DNA reads TGCAGCGTTTCGCGGCGGTTACAGGTCGGCACTAGCGGAGACTACGAGCAGTACTTC. As protein: CSVSRRLQVGTSGDYEQYF.

The chain employs TRBV30 and TRBJ1-5, with D tentatively TRBD1 (6 bases). The CDR3 covers 15 residues. V was cut by 0 bases and J by 4 bases, with 13 bases left in between. Germline CDR1 GTSNPN, CDR2 SVGIG (reference sequence). The CDR3 region is CAWSVGGVRNQPQHF. The CDR3 DNA is TGTGCCTGGAGTGTAGGGGGGGTACGAAATCAGCCCCAGCATTTT.

This clone was observed once. The rearrangement uses TRBV5-1 and TRBJ1-1; D call uncertain. Trimming pared 1 base from V and 1 base from J, leaving 14 bases between. There are 16 residues in the CDR3. Germline V gene sequence: CDR1 SGHRS, CDR2 YFSETQ. Here the CDR3 DNA reads TGCGCCAGCAGCTTGTTCGCGCGGCGGGAGAACACTGAAGCTTTCTTT. Translated, it gives CASSLFARRENTEAFF.

The chain couples TRBV23-1 to TRBJ1-2; D unclear. TRBV23-1 is an open reading frame, and its role is uncertain. CDR3 length: 14 residues. V was cut by 5 bases and J by 0 bases, with 10 bases left in between. The CDR3 spells CASSSGPPNYGYTF. The DNA for the CDR3 is TGCGCCAGCAGTTCGGGTCCGCCTAACTATGGCTACACCTTC.

This clone was detected many times. The chain is built from TRBV5-1 and TRBJ2-2; TRBD2 matches at 9 bases. The germline V gene has CDR1 SGHRS and CDR2 YFSETQ. The CDR3 loop spans 15 amino acids. Trimming cost V 8 bases and J 6 bases; bases outside gene matches: 11. The CDR3 DNA reads TGCGCCAGTAGCGGGGGACAATATAGCCCCGGGGAGCTGTTTTTT. Translation: CASSGGQYSPGELFF.

This chain uses TRBV18 with TRBJ2-1, with D perhaps matching TRBD2 (6 bases). Germline CDR1 is KGHSH and CDR2 is LQKENI. The V and J ends lost 6 bases and 4 bases respectively, with 28 bases between them. The CDR3 is made up of 19 amino acids. The CDR3 DNA reads TGTGCCAGCTCTCCCCTGGTGGTCACGCCGGGACTGCCGTACAATGAGCAGTTCTTC. Translating it yields CASSPLVVTPGLPYNEQFF.

The gene calls are TRBV5-8 and TRBJ1-2; TRBD1 matches 9 bases. Germline V gene data show CDR1 as SGHTS and CDR2 as YDEGEE. With V trimmed by 1 base and J by 1 base, 5 bases remained unmatched. This CDR3 region has 16 residues. The DNA for the CDR3 is TGTGCCAGCAGCTTGAGCGGGACAGGGAATAACTATGGCTACACCTTC. This sequence encodes CASSLSGTGNNYGYTF. The full variable domain, in which reference TRBV5-8 and TRBJ1-2 provide the parts outside the CDR3, is EAGVTQSPTHLIKTRGQQATLRCSPISGHTSVYWYQQALGLGLQFLLWYDEGEERNRGNFPPRFSGRQFPNYSSELNVNALELEDSALYLCASSLSGTGNNYGYTFGSGTRLTVV.

This clone has only a few counts. The CDR3: CASSDSTYEQYF. CDR3 DNA sequence: TGCGCCAGCAGTGACAGTACCTACGAGCAGTACTTC. V and J are TRBV10-1 and TRBJ2-7; D is unresolved. CDR3 length: 12 residues. V was cut by 3 bases and J by 2 bases, with 5 bases left in between. Germline CDR1 is WNHNN and CDR2 is SYGVQD (reference sequence).

The CDR3 coding sequence is TGTGCCTCCAGCGGGGTGAACACCGGGGAGCTGTTTTTT. Its protein is CASSGVNTGELFF. The V and J genes are TRBV30 and TRBJ2-2; 7 bases match TRBD2. The ends lost 7 bases at V and 1 base at J; junction bases unmatched: 3. This CDR3 comprises 13 residues. Germline V gene data show CDR1 as GTSNPN and CDR2 as SVGIG (reference sequence).

V is TRBV6-4 and J is TRBJ2-6, with TRBD1 matching over 8 bases. This CDR3 comprises 17 residues. J was trimmed by 1 base and V by 2 bases; bases with no gene match: 4. Per the germline V gene, CDR1 is MRHNA and CDR2 is SNTAGT. The CDR3 region is CASSDGQGASGANVLTF. In DNA, the CDR3 is TGTGCCAGCAGTGACGGGCAGGGGGCTTCTGGGGCCAACGTCCTGACTTTC.

CDR3 DNA: TGCAGCGTCCCCGGGACAGCGAGGTCGGGTACGCAGTATTTT. This gives the protein CSVPGTARSGTQYF. The V call is TRBV29-1, the J call TRBJ2-3; 7 bases fit TRBD1. Trimming took 6 bases from V and 8 from J; bases not matched to a gene: 14. Per germline, CDR1 SQVTM and CDR2 ANQGSEA. The CDR3 loop spans 14 amino acids.

The chain is built from TRBV28 and TRBJ1-3; TRBD1 agrees at 8 bases. V was clipped by 1 base and J by 1 base; unmatched bases: 9. In germline, CDR1 is MDHEN, CDR2 SYDVKM. The CDR3 sequence is 18 residues long. The chain's CDR3 is CASSLFQGALFSGNTIYF. CDR3 nucleotides: TGTGCCAGCAGTTTATTTCAGGGGGCCCTTTTTTCTGGAAACACCATATATTTT.

The chain joins TRBV20-1 to TRBJ1-4, with D unclear. CDR1 is DFQATT, CDR2 SNEGSKA, per germline (reference sequence). CDR3 length: 11 amino acids. The V gene lost 2 bases and the J gene lost 13 bases, with 11 bases spanning the gap. As DNA, the CDR3 is TGCAGTGCTAGATGGGAGGGTGCACTGTTTTTT. It specifies CSARWEGALFF.

V and J are TRBV4-2 and TRBJ1-2; no definite D call. Germline loops: CDR1 LGHNA, CDR2 YNFKEQ. Trimming took off 2 bases at V and 4 bases at J, with 8 bases between the two ends. The CDR3 consists of 13 residues. CDR3 amino acids: CASSQSSSYGYTF. CDR3 nucleotides: TGTGCCAGCAGCCAAAGCTCAAGCTATGGCTACACCTTC.

The table lists this clone with a few counts. V usage is TRBV2 and J usage is TRBJ1-1; D remains unclear. The CDR3 length is 13 residues. With 2 bases removed from V and 11 bases from J, the gap between germline ends came to 15 bases. Germline V CDR1 and CDR2: SNHLY, FYNNEI. The CDR3 region has the DNA TGTGCCAGCAGTGAAACTGCTAGCCAAGCTGCTTTCTTT. It is translated as CASSETASQAAFF.

The chain employs TRBV7-2 and TRBJ2-1; 11 bases match TRBD1. The CDR3 length is 15 residues. Germline lookup yields CDR1 SGHTA and CDR2 FQGNSA. Trimming cost V 5 bases and J 2 bases; bases outside gene matches: 2. Here the CDR3 DNA reads TGTGCCAGCAGCGGACAGGGGGCGACCTACAATGAGCAGTTCTTC. Amino acid sequence: CASSGQGATYNEQFF. Using reference TRBV7-2 and TRBJ2-1 for the parts outside the CDR3, the full variable domain is GAGVSQSPSNKVTEKGKDVELRCDPISGHTALYWYRQSLGQGLEFLIYFQGNSAPDKSGLPSDRFSAERTGGSVSTLTIQRTQQEDSAVYLCASSGQGATYNEQFFGPGTRLTVL.

This rearrangement joins TRBV28 to TRBJ1-6; maybe TRBD1 (6 bases). V lost 5 bases, J lost 9 bases, and 20 bases lay in between. The CDR3 has 16 amino acids. CDR1 MDHEN and CDR2 SYDVKM come from the germline V gene. CDR3 DNA: TGTGCCAGCAGTCCCCCGGGGGGGCCCAAGAGTTCACCCCTCCACTTT. Translation gives CASSPPGGPKSSPLHF. The whole variable domain, filled in from reference TRBV28 and TRBJ1-6, reads DVKVTQSSRYLVKRTGEKVFLECVQDMDHENMFWYRQDPGLGLRLIYFSYDVKMKEKGDIPEGYSVSREKKERFSLILESASTNQTSMYLCASSPPGGPKSSPLHFGNGTRLTVT.

The rearrangement links TRBV18 to TRBJ2-3, with D possibly being TRBD1 (6 bases). The CDR3 length is 16 residues. V gave up 3 bases and J gave up 3 bases, with 16 bases separating them. Looked up from germline, CDR1 is KGHSH and CDR2 is LQKENI. The CDR3 loop is CASSPPQGLRTDTQYF. The DNA of the CDR3 is TGTGCCAGCTCACCCCCACAGGGATTGAGGACAGATACGCAGTATTTT.

The V gene is TRBV9, the J gene TRBJ2-2; 12 bases match TRBD2. The J segment lost 7 bases and the V segment lost 4 bases, leaving 8 bases of the junction unmatched. The CDR3 is 16 residues long. Looked up from germline, CDR1 is SGDLS and CDR2 is YYNGEE. The CDR3: CASSTRLAGVGGELFF. The CDR3 DNA reads as TGTGCCAGCAGCACAAGACTAGCGGGAGTTGGCGGGGAGCTGTTTTTT.

The rearrangement joins TRBV5-6 to TRBJ1-1; no clear D gene. This CDR3 region has 13 residues. Deletions cut 4 bases from V and 4 bases from J, with 11 bases between. CDR1 is SGHDT, CDR2 YYEEEE, per germline. CDR3 in amino acids: CASSPDSFTEAFF. CDR3 nucleotides: TGTGCCAGCAGCCCTGACTCCTTCACTGAAGCTTTCTTT.